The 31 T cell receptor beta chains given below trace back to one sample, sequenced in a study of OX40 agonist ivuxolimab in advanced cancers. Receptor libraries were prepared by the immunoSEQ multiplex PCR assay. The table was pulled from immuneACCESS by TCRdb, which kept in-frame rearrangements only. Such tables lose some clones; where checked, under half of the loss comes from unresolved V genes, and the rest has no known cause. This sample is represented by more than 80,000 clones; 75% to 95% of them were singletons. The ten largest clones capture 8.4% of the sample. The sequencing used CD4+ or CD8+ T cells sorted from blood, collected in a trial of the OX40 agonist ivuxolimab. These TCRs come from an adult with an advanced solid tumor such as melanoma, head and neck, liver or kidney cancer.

The CDR3 region has the DNA TGTGCCAGCAGTTACTCGACCGAGGGGACGGGAGAGACCCAGTACTTC. It codes for CASSYSTEGTGETQYF. The rearrangement links TRBV6-6 to TRBJ2-5; D possibly uses TRBD1 or TRBD2 (5 bases each). CDR3 length equals 16 residues. Trimming shortened V by 0 bases and J by 4 bases, and 15 bases separated the two germline ends. Germline V lookup: CDR1 MNHNY, CDR2 SVGAGI (reference sequence).

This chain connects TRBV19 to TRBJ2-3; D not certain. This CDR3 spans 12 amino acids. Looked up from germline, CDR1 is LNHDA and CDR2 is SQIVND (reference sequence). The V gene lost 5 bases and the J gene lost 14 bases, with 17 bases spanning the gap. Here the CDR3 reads CASSVGTREMYF. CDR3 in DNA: TGTGCCAGTAGTGTGGGCACCCGCGAAATGTATTTT. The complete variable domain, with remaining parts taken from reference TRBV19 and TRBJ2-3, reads DGGITQSPKYLFRKEGQNVTLSCEQNLNHDAMYWYRQDPGQGLRLIYYSQIVNDFQKGDIAEGYSVSREKKESFPLTVTSAQKNPTAFYLCASSVGTREMYFGPGTRLTVL.

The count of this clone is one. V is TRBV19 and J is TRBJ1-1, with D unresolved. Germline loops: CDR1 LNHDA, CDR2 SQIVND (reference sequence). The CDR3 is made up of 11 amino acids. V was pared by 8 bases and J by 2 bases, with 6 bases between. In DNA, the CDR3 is TGTGCCAGTTGGCTAAACACTGAAGCTTTCTTT. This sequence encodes CASWLNTEAFF.

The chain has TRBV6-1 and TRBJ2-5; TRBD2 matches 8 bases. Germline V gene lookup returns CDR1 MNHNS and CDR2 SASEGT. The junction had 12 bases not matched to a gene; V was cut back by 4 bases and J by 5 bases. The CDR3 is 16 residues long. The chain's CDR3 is CASSVWFSGVRETQYF. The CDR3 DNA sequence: TGTGCCAGCAGTGTATGGTTTAGCGGGGTCCGTGAGACCCAGTACTTC.

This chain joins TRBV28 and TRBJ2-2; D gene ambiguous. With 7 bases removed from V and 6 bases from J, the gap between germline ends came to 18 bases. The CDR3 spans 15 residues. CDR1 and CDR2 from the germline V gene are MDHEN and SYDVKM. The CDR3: CASKTRTLMAGELFF. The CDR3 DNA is TGTGCCAGCAAAACCCGCACGTTAATGGCCGGGGAGCTGTTTTTT.

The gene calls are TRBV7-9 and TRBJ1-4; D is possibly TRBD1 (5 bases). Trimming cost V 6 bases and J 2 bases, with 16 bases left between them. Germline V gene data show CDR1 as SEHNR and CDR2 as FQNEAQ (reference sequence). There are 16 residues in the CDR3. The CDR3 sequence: CASSLGVQVTNEKLFF. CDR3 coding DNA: TGTGCCAGCAGTCTTGGGGTACAGGTGACTAATGAAAAACTGTTTTTT.

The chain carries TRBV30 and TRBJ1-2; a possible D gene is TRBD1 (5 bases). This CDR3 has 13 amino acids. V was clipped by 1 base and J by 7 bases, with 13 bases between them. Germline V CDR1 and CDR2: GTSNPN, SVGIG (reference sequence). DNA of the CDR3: TGTGCCTGGAGTGACCAGGGCGGTGCTGGCTACACCTTC. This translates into CAWSDQGGAGYTF.

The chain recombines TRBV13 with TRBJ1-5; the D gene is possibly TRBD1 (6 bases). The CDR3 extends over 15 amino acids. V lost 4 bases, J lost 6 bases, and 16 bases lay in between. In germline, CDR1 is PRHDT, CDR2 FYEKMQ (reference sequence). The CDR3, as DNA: TGTGCCAGCAGCTCAAGGACAGAGCGGAGTCAGCCCCAGCATTTT. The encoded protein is CASSSRTERSQPQHF.

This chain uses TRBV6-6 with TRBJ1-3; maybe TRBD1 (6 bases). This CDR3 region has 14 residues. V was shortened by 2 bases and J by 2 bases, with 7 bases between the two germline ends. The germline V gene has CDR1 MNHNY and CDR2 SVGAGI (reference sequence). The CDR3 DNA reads TGTGCCAGCAGTTACGACAGGACTGGAAACACCATATATTTT. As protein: CASSYDRTGNTIYF.

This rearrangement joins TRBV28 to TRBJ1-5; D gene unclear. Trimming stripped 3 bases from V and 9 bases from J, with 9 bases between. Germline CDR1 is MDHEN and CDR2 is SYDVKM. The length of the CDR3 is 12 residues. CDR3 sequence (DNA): TGTGCCAGCAGTTTCCCCAATGGGCCCCAGCATTTT. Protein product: CASSFPNGPQHF.

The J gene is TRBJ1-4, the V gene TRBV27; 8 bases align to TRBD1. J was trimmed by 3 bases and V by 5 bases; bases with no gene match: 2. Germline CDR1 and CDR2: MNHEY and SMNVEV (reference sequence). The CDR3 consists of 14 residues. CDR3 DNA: TGTGCCAGCAGTCTGACAGGGGCTAATGAAAAACTGTTTTTT. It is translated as CASSLTGANEKLFF.

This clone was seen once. CDR3 amino acids: CATSRGLRAGGPDTQYF. CDR3 nucleotides: TGTGCCACCAGCAGGGGTCTTAGAGCGGGAGGGCCAGATACGCAGTATTTT. J is TRBJ2-3 and V is TRBV15, with 10 bases matching TRBD2. This CDR3 is built from 17 residues. Germline-derived CDR1 and CDR2 are LNHNV and YYDKDF (reference sequence). The J segment lost 4 bases and the V segment lost 3 bases, leaving 10 bases of the junction unmatched.

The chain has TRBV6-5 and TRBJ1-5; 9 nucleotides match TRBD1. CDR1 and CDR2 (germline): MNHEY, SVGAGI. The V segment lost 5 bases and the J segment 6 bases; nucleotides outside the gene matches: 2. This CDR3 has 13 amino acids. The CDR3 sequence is CASSTTGGQPQHF. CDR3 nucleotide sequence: TGTGCCAGCAGTACGACAGGGGGTCAGCCCCAGCATTTT.

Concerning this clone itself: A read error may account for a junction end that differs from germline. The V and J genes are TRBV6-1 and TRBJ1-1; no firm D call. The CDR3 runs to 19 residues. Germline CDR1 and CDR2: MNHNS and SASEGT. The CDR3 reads CASSEDFRYEAAVNTEAFF. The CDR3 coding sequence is TGTGCCAGCAGCGAAGACTTCAGGTATGAGGCTGCAGTTAACACTGAAGCTTTCTTT.

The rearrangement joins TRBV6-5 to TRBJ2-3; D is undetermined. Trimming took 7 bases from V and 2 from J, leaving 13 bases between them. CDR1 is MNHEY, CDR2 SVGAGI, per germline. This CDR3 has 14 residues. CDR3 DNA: TGTGCCAGCAACTCGGACGGCACCACAGATACGCAGTATTTT. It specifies CASNSDGTTDTQYF.

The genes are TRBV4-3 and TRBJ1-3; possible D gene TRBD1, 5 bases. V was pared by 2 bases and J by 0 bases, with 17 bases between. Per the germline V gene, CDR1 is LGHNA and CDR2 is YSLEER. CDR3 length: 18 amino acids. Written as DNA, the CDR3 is TGCGCCAGCAGCCAATTACCGGGCCCCGGGACCTCTGGAAACACCATATATTTT. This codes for CASSQLPGPGTSGNTIYF.

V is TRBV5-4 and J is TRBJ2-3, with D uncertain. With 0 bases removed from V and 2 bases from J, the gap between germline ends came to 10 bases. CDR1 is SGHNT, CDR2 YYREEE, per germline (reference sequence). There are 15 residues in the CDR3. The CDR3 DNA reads TGTGCCAGCAGCTTGGGCAACGGGTACACAGATACGCAGTATTTT. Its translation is CASSLGNGYTDTQYF.

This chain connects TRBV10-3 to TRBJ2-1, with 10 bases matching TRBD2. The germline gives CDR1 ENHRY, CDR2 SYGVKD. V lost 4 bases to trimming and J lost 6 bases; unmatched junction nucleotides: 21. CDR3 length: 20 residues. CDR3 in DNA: TGTGCCATCAGTGGACGCCCCCCCCAGTTGGAGCGGGGGGGCCTCAATGAGCAGTTCTTC. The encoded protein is CAISGRPPQLERGGLNEQFF.

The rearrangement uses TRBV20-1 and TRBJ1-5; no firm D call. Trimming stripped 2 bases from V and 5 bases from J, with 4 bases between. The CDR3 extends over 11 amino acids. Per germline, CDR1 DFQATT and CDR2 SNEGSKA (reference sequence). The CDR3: CSARRDQPQHF. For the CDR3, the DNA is TGCAGTGCTAGAAGAGATCAGCCCCAGCATTTT.

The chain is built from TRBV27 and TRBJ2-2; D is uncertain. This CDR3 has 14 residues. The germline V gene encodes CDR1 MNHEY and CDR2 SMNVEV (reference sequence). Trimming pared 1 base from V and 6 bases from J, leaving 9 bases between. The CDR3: CASSLYLLPGELFF. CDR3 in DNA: TGTGCCAGCAGTTTATATCTTCTTCCCGGGGAGCTGTTTTTT.

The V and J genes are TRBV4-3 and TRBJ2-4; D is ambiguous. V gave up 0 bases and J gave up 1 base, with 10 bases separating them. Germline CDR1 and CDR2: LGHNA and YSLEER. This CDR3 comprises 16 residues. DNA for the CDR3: TGCGCCAGCAGCCAAGATAGGATACCTGCCAAAAACATTCAGTACTTC. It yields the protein CASSQDRIPAKNIQYF.

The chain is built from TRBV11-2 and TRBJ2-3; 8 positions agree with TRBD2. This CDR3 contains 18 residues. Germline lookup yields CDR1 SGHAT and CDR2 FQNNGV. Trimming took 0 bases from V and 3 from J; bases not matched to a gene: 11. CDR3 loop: CASSLESPGGVPTDTQYF. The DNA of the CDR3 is TGTGCCAGCAGCTTAGAGAGCCCGGGAGGGGTACCGACAGATACGCAGTATTTT.

In DNA form, the CDR3 reads TGTGCCACCAGCAGAGACCTAGGGGCCAGGCCCCTCCACTTT. It yields the protein CATSRDLGARPLHF. The chain recombines TRBV15 with TRBJ1-6; the D gene is possibly TRBD1 (5 bases). Germline-derived CDR1 and CDR2 are LNHNV and YYDKDF (reference sequence). The germline V and J ends were trimmed by 0 bases and 13 bases, with 13 bases remaining between them. The CDR3 contains 14 residues.

CDR3 sequence: CASSYASPADEQFF. The CDR3 bases are TGTGCCAGCAGTTACGCCTCCCCAGCCGATGAGCAGTTCTTC. The rearrangement links TRBV6-5 to TRBJ2-1; the D is unclear. Germline assignment: CDR1 MNHEY and CDR2 SVGAGI. Trimming took off 2 bases at V and 8 bases at J, with 13 bases between the two ends. The CDR3 loop spans 14 amino acids.

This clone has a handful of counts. CDR3 nucleotide sequence: TGTGCCAGTATTGACCGACAGACGAACACTGAAGCTTTCTTT. This translates into CASIDRQTNTEAFF. The gene calls are TRBV19 and TRBJ1-1; maybe TRBD1 (5 bases). Germline CDR1 reads LNHDA; CDR2 reads SQIVND (reference sequence). Between the trimmed V and J ends, which lost 7 bases and 1 base, there was a span of 13 bases. The CDR3 totals 14 residues.

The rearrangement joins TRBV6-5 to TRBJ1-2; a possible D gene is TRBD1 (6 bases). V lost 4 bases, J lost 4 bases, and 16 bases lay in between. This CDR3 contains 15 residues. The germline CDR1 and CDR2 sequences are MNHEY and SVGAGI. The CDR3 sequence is CASSSLRTVSYGYTF. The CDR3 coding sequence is TGTGCCAGCAGTTCGCTAAGGACAGTTAGCTATGGCTACACCTTC.

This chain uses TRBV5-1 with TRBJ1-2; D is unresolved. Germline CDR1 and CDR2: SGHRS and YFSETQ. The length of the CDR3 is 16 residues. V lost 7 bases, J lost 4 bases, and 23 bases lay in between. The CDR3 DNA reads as TGCGCCAGCCGGGAGGAAGCGGGTGCAGCGTCCTATGGCTACACCTTC. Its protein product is CASREEAGAASYGYTF.

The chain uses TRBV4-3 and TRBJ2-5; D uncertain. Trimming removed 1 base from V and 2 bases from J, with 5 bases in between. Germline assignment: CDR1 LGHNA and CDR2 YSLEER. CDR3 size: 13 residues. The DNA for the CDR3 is TGCGCCAGCAGCCAAGCCATTCAAGAGACCCAGTACTTC. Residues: CASSQAIQETQYF.

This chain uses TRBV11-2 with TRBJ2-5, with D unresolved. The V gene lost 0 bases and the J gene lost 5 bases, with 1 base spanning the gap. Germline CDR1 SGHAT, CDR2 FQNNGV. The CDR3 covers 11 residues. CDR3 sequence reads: CASSLDETQYF. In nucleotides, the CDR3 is TGTGCCAGCAGCTTAGATGAGACCCAGTACTTC. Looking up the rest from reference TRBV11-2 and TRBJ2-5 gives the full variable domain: EAGVAQSPRYKIIEKRQSVAFWCNPISGHATLYWYQQILGQGPKLLIQFQNNGVVDDSQLPKDRFSAERLKGVDSTLKIQPAKLEDSAVYLCASSLDETQYFGPGTRLLVL.

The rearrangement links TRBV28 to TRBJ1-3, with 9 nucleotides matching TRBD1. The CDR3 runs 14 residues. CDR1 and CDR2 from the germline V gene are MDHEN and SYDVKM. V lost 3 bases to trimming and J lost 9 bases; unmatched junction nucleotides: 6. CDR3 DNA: TGTGCCAGCAGTTTGGGGACAGGGTCTACCACCATATATTTT. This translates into CASSLGTGSTTIYF.

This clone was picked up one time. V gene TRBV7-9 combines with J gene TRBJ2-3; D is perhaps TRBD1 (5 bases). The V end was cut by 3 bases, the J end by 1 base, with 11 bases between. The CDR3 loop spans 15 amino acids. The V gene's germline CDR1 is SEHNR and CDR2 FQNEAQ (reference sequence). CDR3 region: CASSFVGVRTDTQYF. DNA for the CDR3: TGTGCCAGCAGCTTCGTAGGGGTTCGCACAGATACGCAGTATTTT.